These 8 T cell receptor beta chains came from one sample sequenced in a study of T cells in Graves' hyperthyroidism and ophthalmopathy. It was RNA transcripts that yielded the amplified TCR beta CDR3 regions. The HTBI primer set served for first-round RT-PCR of the TCR CDR3. TCRdb recomputed calls from the multiplex PCR reads with MiXCR, one row per CDR3 protein. The data show some 400,000 distinct CDR3 sequences, approximately 15% seen once. The sequenced sample consisted of blood. The receptors stem from a woman aged 55-75 years with Graves' hyperthyroidism.

This clonotype was found many times. The chain couples TRBV30 to TRBJ1-1; 7 bases map to TRBD1. Unmatched junction bases numbered 4, after V lost 5 bases and J lost 4 bases. Germline CDR1 and CDR2: GTSNPN and SVGIG (reference sequence). This CDR3 is built from 12 residues. The CDR3 DNA follows: TGTGCCTGGGGACAGGTCGGCACTGAAGCTTTCTTT. Amino acid sequence: CAWGQVGTEAFF.

The table lists this clonotype with many counts. The genes are TRBV6-1 and TRBJ2-5; perhaps TRBD2 as D (5 bases). The V and J ends lost 5 bases and 0 bases respectively, with 10 bases between them. The germline V gene encodes CDR1 MNHNS and CDR2 SASEGT. The CDR3 spans 14 residues. The CDR3, as DNA: TGTGCCAGCAGTAAGGTAGCGAACCAAGAGACCCAGTACTTC. It is translated as CASSKVANQETQYF.

This clonotype occurred a few times. V and J are TRBV3-1 and TRBJ1-4, with 7 bases fitting TRBD1. Germline V gene data show CDR1 as LGHDT and CDR2 as YNNKEL (reference sequence). V lost 2 bases to trimming and J lost 5 bases; unmatched junction nucleotides: 5. The CDR3 length is 15 residues. The DNA for the CDR3 is TGTGCCAGCAGCCAAAATCTGGGACAGAATGAAAAACTGTTTTTT. Translation: CASSQNLGQNEKLFF.

The J gene is TRBJ2-7, the V gene TRBV9; D unresolved. CDR1 and CDR2 from the germline V gene are SGDLS and YYNGEE. Trimming left V 4 bases short and J 3 bases short, with 8 bases between. This CDR3 is built from 12 residues. CDR3 sequence: CASSPNYYEQYF. The CDR3 DNA follows: TGTGCCAGCAGCCCCAACTACTACGAGCAGTACTTC.

This clonotype was found a few times. The chain is built from TRBV6-1 and TRBJ2-7; no clear D gene. V was trimmed by 10 bases and J by 4 bases, leaving 8 bases between them. Per germline, CDR1 MNHNS and CDR2 SASEGT. CDR3 length equals 10 residues. CDR3 coding DNA: TGTGCCATCCGAGGTTACGAGCAGTACTTC. Translation gives CAIRGYEQYF.

This clonotype was detected ten times or more. V usage is TRBV7-3 and J usage is TRBJ2-1; D is tentatively TRBD1 or TRBD2 (5 bases each). The CDR3 contains 14 residues. The ends were cut back, 4 bases at V and 7 bases at J, with 14 bases in the middle. Germline CDR1 SGHTA, CDR2 FQGTGA. The CDR3 DNA reads TGTGCCAGCAGCTCCGTCGGGGCCGCAAATGAGCAGTTCTTC. Translating gives CASSSVGAANEQFF.

This clonotype has more than one count but fewer than ten. The chain couples TRBV19 to TRBJ2-3; D possibly corresponds to TRBD1 (6 bases). Trimming removed 4 bases from V and 6 bases from J, with 14 bases in between. Germline V gives CDR1 LNHDA, CDR2 SQIVND (reference sequence). This CDR3 is 14 amino acids long. The CDR3 DNA reads TGTGCCAGTAGTACAGACAGGTTTTCCGATACGCAGTATTTT. Translation gives CASSTDRFSDTQYF.

This clonotype was seen at least ten times. The V gene is TRBV12-3 or TRBV12-4, the J gene TRBJ1-2, with TRBD1 matching over 11 bases. V lost 3 bases to trimming and J lost 2 bases; unmatched junction nucleotides: 2. The CDR3 is 15 residues long. CDR3 sequence: CASSFGTGGNYGYTF. In nucleotides, the CDR3 is TGTGCCAGCAGTTTTGGGACAGGGGGGAACTATGGCTACACCTTC.